This T cell receptor (beta chain) is drawn from a study of shared clonotypes between healthy human individuals. About the study: Three plates were used per donor for CD4 naive, three for CD4 memory, two for CD8 naive and one for CD8 memory. Study observations and caveats: Naive subsets, compared against memory subsets, generally had larger estimated richness values.

Concerning this clone: Its antigen is unidentified.

The CDR3 sequence is 11 residues long. Trimming removed 8 bases from V and 13 bases from J, with 14 bases in between. CDR1 MDHEN and CDR2 SYDVKM come from the germline V gene. Sequencing was performed with immunoSEQ multiplex PCR; in TCRdb, only in-frame clones are kept and a portion is missing. The sample has around 940,000 clones; more than 75% are singletons. Splitting of CD4+ cells produced CD45RA+ naive and CD45RA-negative memory subsets. This clonotype originated in a man younger than 35 in good health. Sequencing input: memory CD4+ T cells sorted from blood. Subset denoted: CD45RA-negative fraction. The chain employs TRBV28 and TRBJ2-2; TRBD1 might be the D (6 bases). The CDR3: CASWDMTRLFF. CDR3 nucleotide sequence: TGTGCCAGCTGGGACATGACAAGGCTGTTTTTT.